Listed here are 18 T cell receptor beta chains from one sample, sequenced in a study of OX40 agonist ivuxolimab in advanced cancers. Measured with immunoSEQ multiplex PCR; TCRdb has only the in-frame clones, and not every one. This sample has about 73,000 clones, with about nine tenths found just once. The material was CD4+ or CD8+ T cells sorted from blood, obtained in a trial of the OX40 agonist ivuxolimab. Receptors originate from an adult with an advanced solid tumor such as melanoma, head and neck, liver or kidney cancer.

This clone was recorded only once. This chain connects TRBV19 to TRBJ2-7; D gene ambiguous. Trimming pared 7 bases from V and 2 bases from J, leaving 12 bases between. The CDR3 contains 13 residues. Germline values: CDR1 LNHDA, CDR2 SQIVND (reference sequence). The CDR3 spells CASNSGLPYEQYF. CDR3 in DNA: TGTGCCAGTAATTCGGGCCTCCCCTACGAGCAGTACTTC.

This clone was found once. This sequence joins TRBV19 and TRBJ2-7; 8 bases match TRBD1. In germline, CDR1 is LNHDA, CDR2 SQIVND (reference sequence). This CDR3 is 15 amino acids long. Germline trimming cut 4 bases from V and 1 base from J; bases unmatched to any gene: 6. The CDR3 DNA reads TGTGCCAGTAGTACCTGGACAGGGAGATCCTACGAGCAGTACTTC. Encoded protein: CASSTWTGRSYEQYF.

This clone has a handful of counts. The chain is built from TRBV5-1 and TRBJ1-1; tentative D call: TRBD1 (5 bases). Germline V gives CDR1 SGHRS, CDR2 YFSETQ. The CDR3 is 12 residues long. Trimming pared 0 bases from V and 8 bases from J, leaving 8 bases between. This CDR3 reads CASSLGNREAFF. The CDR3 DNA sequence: TGCGCCAGCAGCTTGGGGAACAGGGAAGCTTTCTTT.

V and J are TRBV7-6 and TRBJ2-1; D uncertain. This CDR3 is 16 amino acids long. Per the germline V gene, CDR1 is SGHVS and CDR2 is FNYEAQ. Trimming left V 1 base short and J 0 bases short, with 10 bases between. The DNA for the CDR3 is TGTGCCAGCAGCTTAGGTTCCAGGAGCTCCTACAATGAGCAGTTCTTC. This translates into CASSLGSRSSYNEQFF.

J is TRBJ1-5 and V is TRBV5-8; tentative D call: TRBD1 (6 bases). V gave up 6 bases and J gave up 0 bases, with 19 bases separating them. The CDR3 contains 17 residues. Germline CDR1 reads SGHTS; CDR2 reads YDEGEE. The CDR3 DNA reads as TGTGCCAGCACCCTCGACGATACAGGGTATAGCAATCAGCCCCAGCATTTT. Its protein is CASTLDDTGYSNQPQHF.

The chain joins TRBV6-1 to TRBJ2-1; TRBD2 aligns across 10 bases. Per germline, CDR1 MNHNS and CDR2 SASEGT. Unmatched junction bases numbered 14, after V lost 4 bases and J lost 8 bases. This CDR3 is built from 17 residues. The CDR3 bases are TGTGCCAGCAGTGTTGCAGCAGCGGGAGGGGCCGGGGATGAGCAGTTCTTC. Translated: CASSVAAAGGAGDEQFF.

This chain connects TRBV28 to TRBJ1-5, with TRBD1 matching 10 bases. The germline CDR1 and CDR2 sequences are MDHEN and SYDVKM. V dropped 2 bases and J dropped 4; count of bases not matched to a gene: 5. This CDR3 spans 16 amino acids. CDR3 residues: CASSLTGQGRNQPQHF. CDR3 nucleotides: TGTGCCAGCAGTTTAACGGGACAGGGGCGAAATCAGCCCCAGCATTTT.

CDR3 residues: CASSPDPSYEQYF. The CDR3 nucleotides read TGTGCCAGCAGCCCGGATCCCTCCTACGAGCAGTACTTC. This sequence joins TRBV11-1 and TRBJ2-7; D is unclear. Germline CDR1 and CDR2: SGHAT and FQDESV (reference sequence). This CDR3 spans 13 amino acids. The germline V and J ends were trimmed by 5 bases and 0 bases, with 8 bases remaining between them.

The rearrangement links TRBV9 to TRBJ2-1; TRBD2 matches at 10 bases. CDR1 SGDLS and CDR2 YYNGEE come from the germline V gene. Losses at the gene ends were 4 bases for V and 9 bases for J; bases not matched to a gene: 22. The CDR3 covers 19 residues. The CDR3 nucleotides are TGTGCCAGCAGCCTTAGGCCCTCTGGGAGCGGGAGGGCCTCCGGTGAGCAGTTCTTC. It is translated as CASSLRPSGSGRASGEQFF.

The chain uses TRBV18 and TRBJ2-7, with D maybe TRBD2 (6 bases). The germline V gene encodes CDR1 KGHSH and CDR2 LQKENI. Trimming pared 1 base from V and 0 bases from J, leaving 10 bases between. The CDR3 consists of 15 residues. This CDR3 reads CASSPLGTGSYEQYF. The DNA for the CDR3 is TGTGCCAGCTCACCACTTGGGACTGGCTCCTACGAGCAGTACTTC.

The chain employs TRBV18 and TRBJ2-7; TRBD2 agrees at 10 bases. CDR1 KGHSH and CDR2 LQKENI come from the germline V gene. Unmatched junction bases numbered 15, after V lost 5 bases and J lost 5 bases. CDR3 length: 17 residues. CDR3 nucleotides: TGTGCCAGCTCAGACAGGTTAAGGGGGACTAGCGCCAACGAGCAGTACTTC. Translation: CASSDRLRGTSANEQYF.

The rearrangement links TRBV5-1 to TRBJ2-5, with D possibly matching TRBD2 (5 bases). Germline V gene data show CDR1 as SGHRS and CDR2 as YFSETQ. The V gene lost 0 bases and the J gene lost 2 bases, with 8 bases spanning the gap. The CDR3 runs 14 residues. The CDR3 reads CASSLERAQETQYF. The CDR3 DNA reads TGCGCCAGCAGCTTGGAGAGGGCACAAGAGACCCAGTACTTC. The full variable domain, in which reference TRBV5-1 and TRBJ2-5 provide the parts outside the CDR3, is KAGVTQTPRYLIKTRGQQVTLSCSPISGHRSVSWYQQTPGQGLQFLFEYFSETQRNKGNFPGRFSGRQFSNSRSEMNVSTLELGDSALYLCASSLERAQETQYFGPGTRLLVL.

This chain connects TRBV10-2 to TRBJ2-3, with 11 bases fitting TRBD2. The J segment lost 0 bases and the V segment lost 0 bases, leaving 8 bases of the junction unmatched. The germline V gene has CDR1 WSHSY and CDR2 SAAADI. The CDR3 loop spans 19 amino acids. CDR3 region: CASSESFSGRARSTDTQYF. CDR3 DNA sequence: TGCGCCAGCAGTGAGTCGTTTAGCGGGAGGGCTCGGAGCACAGATACGCAGTATTTT.

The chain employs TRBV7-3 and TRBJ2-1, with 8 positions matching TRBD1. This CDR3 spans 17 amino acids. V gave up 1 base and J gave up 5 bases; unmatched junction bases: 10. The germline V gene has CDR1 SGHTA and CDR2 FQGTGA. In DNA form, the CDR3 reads TGTGCCAGCAGCTTAAAGGGAGGACAGGGCCCCGACAATGAGCAGTTCTTC. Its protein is CASSLKGGQGPDNEQFF. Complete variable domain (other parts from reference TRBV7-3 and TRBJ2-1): GAGVSQTPSNKVTEKGKYVELRCDPISGHTALYWYRQSLGQGPEFLIYFQGTGAADDSGLPNDRFFAVRPEGSVSTLKIQRTERGDSAVYLCASSLKGGQGPDNEQFFGPGTRLTVL.

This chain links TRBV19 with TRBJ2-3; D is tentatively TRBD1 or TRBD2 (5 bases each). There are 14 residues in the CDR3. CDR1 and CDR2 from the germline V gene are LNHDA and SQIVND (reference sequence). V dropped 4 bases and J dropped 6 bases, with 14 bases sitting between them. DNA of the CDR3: TGTGCCAGTAGTACCGGGGCTTCTGGGGATACGCAGTATTTT. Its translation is CASSTGASGDTQYF.

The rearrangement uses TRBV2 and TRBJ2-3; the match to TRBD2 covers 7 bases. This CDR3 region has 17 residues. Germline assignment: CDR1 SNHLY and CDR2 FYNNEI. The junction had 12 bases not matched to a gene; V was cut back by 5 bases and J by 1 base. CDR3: CASSHGLVMFGTDTQYF. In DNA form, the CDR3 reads TGTGCCAGCAGTCACGGACTAGTGATGTTTGGCACAGATACGCAGTATTTT.

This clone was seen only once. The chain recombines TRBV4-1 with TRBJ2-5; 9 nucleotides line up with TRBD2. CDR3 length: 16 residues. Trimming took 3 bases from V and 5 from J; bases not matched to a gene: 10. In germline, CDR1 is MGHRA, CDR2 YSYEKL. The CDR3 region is CASSHVPGLAGETQYF. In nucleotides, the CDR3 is TGCGCCAGCAGCCACGTCCCGGGACTAGCTGGGGAGACCCAGTACTTC.

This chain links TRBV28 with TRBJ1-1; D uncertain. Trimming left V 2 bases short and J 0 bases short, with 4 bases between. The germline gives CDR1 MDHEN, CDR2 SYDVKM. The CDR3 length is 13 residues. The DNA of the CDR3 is TGTGCCAGCAGTTTAGAGATGAACACTGAAGCTTTCTTT. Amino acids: CASSLEMNTEAFF.